This T cell receptor (beta chain) was captured in a study of shared clonotypes between healthy human individuals. Germline V gives CDR1 SGHVS, CDR2 FQNEAQ. Deletions cut 5 bases from V and 10 bases from J, with 15 bases between. The CDR3 contains 13 residues. TCRdb's copy holds only in-frame clones and misses some; the assay was immunoSEQ multiplex PCR. The table includes fewer than 550,000 clones, nearly 80% detected once. The TCR sequence derives from a middle-aged woman in good health. Some clones in this sample may be carry-over from other donors' samples. The chain recombines TRBV7-8 with TRBJ2-4, with D possibly being TRBD1 or TRBD2 (5 bases each). Sequencing was carried out using PBMCs. DNA for the CDR3: TGTGCCAGCAGCCCCGGGACCAAGGGAATTCAGTACTTC. Translating it yields CASSPGTKGIQYF.